This T cell receptor beta chain was identified during a study of blood T cells in healthy people across ages. Then a second PCR, running roughly 7 to 11 cycles, was carried out with a sample-barcoded 5' primer and a J-beta primer mix. TCRdb passed the 5' RACE reads through MiXCR, listing each CDR3 protein once. The sample lists more than 750,000 distinct CDR3 sequences, almost 30% occurring once. In this sample, this clonotype turned up many times. The CDR3 is 14 amino acids. From germline, CDR1 is SGHVS and CDR2 FQNEAQ. V lost 4 bases and J lost 5; bases outside the gene matches: 7. The data were also submitted as part of a second study, on T cells of mothers and their children.

This clonotype originated in a woman between 40 and 50 years old in good health. Sequenced material: blood. V is TRBV7-8 and J is TRBJ1-2, with 7 bases lining up with TRBD1. The CDR3 DNA reads as TGTGCCAGCAGCTCCCGGGACAGTGGATATGGCTACACCTTC. Translation gives CASSSRDSGYGYTF.